This T cell receptor (beta chain) derives from a study of blood T cell repertoires in COVID-19. Trimming took 1 base from V and 0 from J; bases not matched to a gene: 0. Germline V gene data show CDR1 as MNHNS and CDR2 as SASEGT. The CDR3 sequence is 15 residues long. Cohorts were assigned according to the clinical history that participants reported. Original processing methods: Estimation of nucleated cell counts relied on the amplification of reference gene primers. Some clones are missing from TCRdb's copy, which holds only in-frame ones; the method was immunoSEQ multiplex PCR. Clone size and the V and J calls come from that table; the DNA yielded D and trimming. This table has about 250,000 clones, 70% to 90% appearing once.

The chain links TRBV6-1 to TRBJ2-1; 7 nucleotides agree with TRBD2. Sequencing was done on a sample of PBMCs or T cells enriched from blood (not recorded which). This sequence originates from a woman in her twenties or thirties who had recovered from COVID-19. The CDR3 sequence: CASSEGGGSYNEQFF. CDR3 sequence (DNA): TGTGCCAGCAGTGAAGGCGGGGGCTCCTACAATGAGCAGTTCTTC.